The 20 T cell receptor beta chains below were found in one sample sequenced in a study of shared clonotypes between healthy human individuals. Clones were read by immunoSEQ multiplex PCR, and TCRdb kept only the in-frame ones, dropping some. The sample has roughly 2.2 million clones, 80% to 95% seen once. Source material: naive CD4+ T cells from PBMCs. Subset: CD45RA+ positively selected. The receptor set was obtained from a man aged 18 to 29 in good health. Some clones in this sample may be carry-over from other donors' samples.

The chain has TRBV25-1 and TRBJ2-2, with D tentatively TRBD1 or TRBD2 (6 bases each). The germline CDR1 and CDR2 sequences are MGHDK and SYGVNS. Trimming removed 3 bases at V and 6 bases at J, with 20 bases between. CDR3 size: 17 residues. The CDR3 DNA sequence: TGTGCCAGCAGTGAGTTTACGAGTAGGGGGGCCGCCGGGGAGCTGTTTTTT. This encodes CASSEFTSRGAAGELFF.

V usage is TRBV7-9 and J usage is TRBJ2-2, with no clear D. This CDR3 has 11 amino acids. The germline V gene has CDR1 SEHNR and CDR2 FQNEAQ (reference sequence). Trimming removed 7 bases at V and 8 bases at J, with 8 bases between. CDR3 nucleotides: TGTGCCAGCAACTCGGAGGGGGAGCTGTTTTTT. Translated: CASNSEGELFF. Complete variable domain (other parts from reference TRBV7-9 and TRBJ2-2): DTGVSQNPRHKITKRGQNVTFRCDPISEHNRLYWYRQTLGQGPEFLTYFQNEAQLEKSRLLSDRFSAERPKGSFSTLEIQRTEQGDSAMYLCASNSEGELFFGEGSRLTVL.

J is TRBJ2-7 and V is TRBV7-9; 11 bases map to TRBD2. V was pared by 5 bases and J by 2 bases, with 8 bases of the junction left unmatched. The CDR3 is made up of 16 amino acids. Per the germline V gene, CDR1 is SEHNR and CDR2 is FQNEAQ (reference sequence). The CDR3 is CASSRGTSGLTYEQYF. The CDR3, as DNA: TGTGCCAGCAGCCGAGGGACTAGCGGACTTACCTACGAGCAGTACTTC.

The gene calls are TRBV28 and TRBJ2-1; 9 bases fit TRBD2. Germline V gene data show CDR1 as MDHEN and CDR2 as SYDVKM. This CDR3 contains 16 residues. V shed 6 bases and J 1 base; nucleotides not matched to a gene: 7. The CDR3 protein is CASRSRLAASYNEQFF. CDR3 in DNA: TGTGCCAGCAGAAGCAGACTAGCGGCATCCTACAATGAGCAGTTCTTC.

J is TRBJ1-2 and V is TRBV30; a weak D match, TRBD1 (6 bases). Per germline, CDR1 GTSNPN and CDR2 SVGIG (reference sequence). The CDR3 spans 13 residues. Trimming took 8 bases from V and 0 from J, leaving 13 bases between them. CDR3 residues: CAGGRAANYGYTF. The CDR3 region has the DNA TGTGCCGGGGGGCGGGCCGCTAACTATGGCTACACCTTC.

This clone was detected a few times. The chain is built from TRBV5-1 and TRBJ1-1; D is ambiguous. CDR1 is SGHRS, CDR2 YFSETQ, per germline. This CDR3 has 15 amino acids. Trimming shortened V by 4 bases and J by 0 bases, and 13 bases separated the two germline ends. The CDR3 spells CASSPVAGMNTEAFF. CDR3 bases: TGCGCCAGCAGCCCCGTTGCAGGTATGAACACTGAAGCTTTCTTT.

The chain recombines TRBV19 with TRBJ2-5; 13 nucleotides align to TRBD2. The CDR3 spans 20 residues. V trimming: 7 bases; J trimming: 7 bases; junction bases outside the gene matches: 24. CDR1 and CDR2 from the germline V gene are LNHDA and SQIVND (reference sequence). The CDR3 loop is CASTPGQGGRTSGSRVTQYF. CDR3 nucleotides: TGTGCCAGTACCCCGGGACAGGGGGGTCGGACTAGCGGGAGTAGGGTGACCCAGTACTTC.

This clone appeared a few times. The chain couples TRBV4-2 to TRBJ1-5; D is undetermined. Looked up from germline, CDR1 is LGHNA and CDR2 is YNFKEQ. The germline V and J ends were trimmed by 4 bases and 4 bases, with 8 bases remaining between them. This CDR3 spans 13 amino acids. CDR3 region: CASSPGRNQPQHF. CDR3 DNA sequence: TGTGCCAGCAGCCCAGGACGTAATCAGCCCCAGCATTTT.

V usage is TRBV2 and J usage is TRBJ1-5; D gene uncertain. This CDR3 is built from 15 residues. Trimming pared 6 bases from V and 2 bases from J, leaving 14 bases between. From germline, CDR1 is SNHLY and CDR2 FYNNEI. The CDR3 region has the DNA TGTGCCAGCAGCCCCATTATGGGAGGCAATCAGCCCCAGCATTTT. It is translated as CASSPIMGGNQPQHF.

Remarks on this clone: Other nucleotide sequences in the sample specify the same CDR3. The chain recombines TRBV7-3 with TRBJ2-5; the D is unclear. Trimming stripped 5 bases from V and 5 bases from J, with 12 bases between. The CDR3 is made up of 13 amino acids. The germline CDR1 and CDR2 sequences are SGHTA and FQGTGA. The CDR3 DNA is TGTGCCAGCAGCCTACGGATCAGGGAGACCCAGTACTTC. Protein product: CASSLRIRETQYF.

CDR3 bases: TGTGCCAGCAGCCAACAACCCAGGCCGTGGGAGCAGTACTTC. Translated, it gives CASSQQPRPWEQYF. V is TRBV14 and J is TRBJ2-7; no reliable D call. CDR1 SGHDN and CDR2 FVKESK come from the germline V gene. This CDR3 region has 14 residues. V was shortened by 2 bases and J by 7 bases, with 15 bases between the two germline ends.

This sequence joins TRBV19 and TRBJ2-1; 7 bases line up with TRBD2. Germline V lookup: CDR1 LNHDA, CDR2 SQIVND (reference sequence). The CDR3 has 13 residues. J was trimmed by 7 bases and V by 3 bases; bases with no gene match: 3. CDR3 nucleotides: TGTGCCAGTAGTATGAGGCGGGGGAATGAGCAGTTCTTC. It is translated as CASSMRRGNEQFF.

J is TRBJ1-1 and V is TRBV5-1; D possibly corresponds to TRBD1 (6 bases). This CDR3 is 15 amino acids long. Trimming took 6 bases from V and 0 from J, leaving 15 bases between them. Germline V gene sequence: CDR1 SGHRS, CDR2 YFSETQ. The CDR3 spells CASTPVGGLNTEAFF. CDR3 in DNA: TGCGCCAGCACACCAGTGGGGGGGCTGAACACTGAAGCTTTCTTT.

The gene calls are TRBV29-1 and TRBJ2-5; TRBD2 is a possible D gene (5 bases). Trimming took 5 bases from V and 1 from J, leaving 11 bases between them. This CDR3 has 13 residues. Germline V CDR1 and CDR2: SQVTM, ANQGSEA. This CDR3 is CSVRGKVQETQYF. CDR3 DNA sequence: TGCAGCGTTCGGGGTAAGGTCCAAGAGACCCAGTACTTC.

The chain carries TRBV18 and TRBJ2-7, with 7 nucleotides matching TRBD1. CDR1 and CDR2 (germline): KGHSH, LQKENI. With 1 base clipped from V and 0 bases from J, the junction kept 3 bases outside the gene matches. This CDR3 comprises 15 residues. The CDR3 sequence: CASSPLGDSSYEQYF. CDR3 DNA: TGTGCCAGCTCACCACTGGGGGACAGCTCCTACGAGCAGTACTTC.

The chain has TRBV5-4 and TRBJ2-3; 7 bases map to TRBD2. This CDR3 is built from 16 residues. The V gene end was trimmed by 2 bases and the J gene end by 4 bases; junction bases not matched to a gene: 10. Per the germline V gene, CDR1 is SGHNT and CDR2 is YYREEE (reference sequence). CDR3 coding DNA: TGTGCCAGCAGCTTTAGAGTGGGAGGGCCAGCAGATACGCAGTATTTT. It codes for CASSFRVGGPADTQYF.

The rearrangement joins TRBV5-1 to TRBJ2-7; TRBD2 is a possible D gene (6 bases). Germline V gives CDR1 SGHRS, CDR2 YFSETQ. Trimming shortened V by 1 base and J by 4 bases, and 9 bases separated the two germline ends. The CDR3 consists of 13 residues. CDR3 nucleotides: TGCGCCAGCAGCTTGTCGGGGGAATACGAGCAGTACTTC. Its protein product is CASSLSGEYEQYF.

CDR3 sequence reads: CASSLDSAGGPETQYF. CDR3 coding DNA: TGTGCCAGCAGCTTAGATTCAGCGGGAGGGCCAGAGACCCAGTACTTC. The gene calls are TRBV11-3 and TRBJ2-5; 10 bases are a match to TRBD2. V was pared by 0 bases and J by 4 bases, with 5 bases of the junction left unmatched. The length of the CDR3 is 16 residues. CDR1 is SGHNT, CDR2 YENEEA, per germline. The full variable domain, in which reference TRBV11-3 and TRBJ2-5 provide the parts outside the CDR3, is EAGVVQSPRYKIIEKKQPVAFWCNPISGHNTLYWYLQNLGQGPELLIRYENEEAVDDSQLPKDRFSAERLKGVDSTLKIQPAELGDSAVYLCASSLDSAGGPETQYFGPGTRLLVL.

The J gene is TRBJ2-1, the V gene TRBV5-1; no firm D call. The CDR3 length is 14 residues. The V end was cut by 2 bases, the J end by 7 bases, with 13 bases between. Germline loops: CDR1 SGHRS, CDR2 YFSETQ. Written as DNA, the CDR3 is TGCGCCAGCAGCTTACCCCTAGTGGGGAATGAGCAGTTCTTC. This codes for CASSLPLVGNEQFF.

The rearrangement links TRBV28 to TRBJ2-5; the D gene is possibly TRBD2 (5 bases). Germline V gives CDR1 MDHEN, CDR2 SYDVKM. Trimming shortened V by 5 bases and J by 5 bases, and 21 bases separated the two germline ends. The CDR3 is 16 residues long. The DNA of the CDR3 is TGTGCCAGCAGTCCCGGGGTTTTCCGGATAGGGGAGACCCAGTACTTC. It translates to CASSPGVFRIGETQYF.